Described below is a single T cell receptor beta chain sequence and its context. Its antigen is undetermined. The time point denotes: pretreatment peripheral blood. The data originate from a study of PD-L1 blockade in urothelial cancer. The wider study: Patients' prior chemotherapy regimens numbered 0 to 3.

General observations from the study: Durable benefit was linked to greater 3-week expansion of tumor-associated blood clones.

The CDR3 has 13 amino acids. Per germline, CDR1 SQVTM and CDR2 ANQGSEA. V was clipped by 5 bases and J by 3 bases, with 10 bases between them. TCR analog templates of synthetic origin were spiked into each PCR. The table came from immunoSEQ multiplex PCR; TCRdb's copy has only in-frame clones and leaves some out. The table lists roughly 50,000 clones, roughly 85% of them singletons. The origin of this receptor is an older woman with urothelial cancer. The material sequenced was PBMCs, taken around atezolizumab (anti-PD-L1) treatment. This chain links TRBV29-1 with TRBJ1-4, with D perhaps TRBD1 (5 bases). Here the CDR3 DNA reads TGCAGCGTTACCAGGGTGGCTAATGAAAAACTGTTTTTT. This codes for CSVTRVANEKLFF. The full variable domain, in which reference TRBV29-1 and TRBJ1-4 provide the parts outside the CDR3, is SAVISQKPSRDICQRGTSLTIQCQVDSQVTMMFWYRQQPGQSLTLIATANQGSEATYESGFVIDKFPISRPNLTFSTLTVSNMSPEDSSIYLCSVTRVANEKLFFGSGTQLSVL.